The source of this T cell receptor beta chain is a study of T cells in Graves' hyperthyroidism and ophthalmopathy. General observations from the study: A model of 13 V-J pairs discriminated ophthalmopathy from stable hyperthyroidism. Among thyroid clonotypes expanded above 0.001, most also appeared in blood.

Only a few counts were recorded for this clonotype. Its antigen is not known. Germline CDR1 SGHVS, CDR2 FNYEAQ. Trimming pared 3 bases from V and 9 bases from J, leaving 11 bases between. This CDR3 is 12 amino acids long. It was RNA transcripts that yielded the amplified TCR beta CDR3 regions. First-round RT-PCR of the TCR CDR3 relied on the HTBI primer set. TCRdb re-called the multiplex PCR reads through MiXCR, storing one row per CDR3 protein. The table shows around 190,000 distinct CDR3 sequences, with about 17% occurring only once. Absent ophthalmopathy progression within 18 months defined stable Graves' hyperthyroidism.

What was sequenced was blood. The chain recombines TRBV7-6 with TRBJ2-5, with D possibly matching TRBD2 (6 bases). The TCR comes from a woman in her 50s with Graves' hyperthyroidism. CDR3 sequence reads: CASSFRWDSQYF. In nucleotides, the CDR3 is TGTGCCAGCAGCTTTAGGTGGGACTCCCAGTACTTC.